This T cell receptor (beta chain) originates from a study of PD-1 blockade in classical Hodgkin lymphoma (dated by TCRdb to 2018 to 2020). Background for the entire study: Nivolumab dosing was 3 mg/kg intravenously every 2 weeks, continuing until either disease progression or unacceptable toxicity. A peripheral blood immune signature of response to PD-1 blockade in classical Hodgkin lymphoma was defined using TCR beta sequencing and CyTOF.

The time point label, read with the paper, signifies: cycle 2 day 1 (C2D1) of nivolumab. Relapse after autologous stem cell transplantation had occurred in all trial patients, and cohorts A, B and C were distinguished by prior brentuximab vedotin exposure. The trial cohort comprised 56 patients with relapsed/refractory classical Hodgkin lymphoma whose best overall responses were complete response, partial response or progressive disease. In the multi-cohort phase II CheckMate 205 trial, trial patients received single-agent nivolumab. An independent review committee assessed best overall response using the 2007 International Working Group response criteria. Trial PBMCs were obtained immediately prior to nivolumab initiation (C1D1) and on therapy at cycle 2 day 1 and cycle 4 day 1. Peripheral blood was collected in 8 mL Vacutainer Cell Preparation Tubes, from which PBMCs were isolated by centrifugation and then cryopreserved.

Beyond this particular receptor, the publication reports: The study covered only a single clinical trial cohort, and the causes of the repertoire differences, possibly disease activity or prior therapy, were still not defined. Trial patients achieving complete response had baseline diversity similar to newly diagnosed patients, whereas partial responders and progressors had significantly lower diversity. Baseline TCR diversity was reported to be lower in newly diagnosed patients than in healthy donors, and even lower in relapsed/refractory patients. A significant rise by C4D1 was seen in CD4+ but not CD8+ TCR diversity (p=0.0027 vs p=0.16), with the rise being most apparent in complete responders (p=0.02). Lower diversity was seen in patients whose nivolumab began less than 1 year after ASCT, and these patients were left out of later analyses so that immune reconstitution would not confound the results.

The Qiagen DNeasy kit was used to extract genomic DNA from unsorted PBMCs and from the negatively selected CD4+ and CD8+ fractions. Using primers that anneal to V and J segments, immunoSEQ multiplex PCR amplified the TCR beta CDR3 regions. Amplification bias was minimized using a synthetic immune receptor repertoire, and residual bias was removed computationally after sequencing. The authors processed their data as follows. Custom Python scripts were used to quantify repertoire diversity as the Shannon entropy index. Unsorted, CD4+ and CD8+ repertoires were examined separately, except in combined analyses, for which CD4+ and CD8+ sequences were merged in silico. Clonal expansion was defined as a frequency increase of at least 2-fold after treatment compared with C1D1, and clones undetected at baseline were assigned a pseudocount of 0.5. Singleton clones were defined as clones with 0 or 1 copy at C1D1, and non-singleton clones were defined as clones with 2 or more copies. Clones expanded in unsorted samples were assigned a CD4+, CD8+ or unknown annotation through matching of protein sequences in sorted samples from the same patient. Wilcoxon tests on paired samples were used to test diversity changes from C1D1 to C4D1. TCRdb took this table from immuneACCESS and kept in-frame rearrangements with V and J called. Such tables lack part of the clones; where checked against another copy, unresolved V genes explain under half of the gap, and the rest is unexplained. V and J calls and clone size are those listed in that table; D and trimming were worked out from the DNA. This sample gives around 45,000 clones in total; around 72% of them show up just once. Of the sample, 2.5% to 3% is held by the ten largest clones.

Of note for this clone: This clone's antigen is unknown. Per-base qualities were not stored, and no clone one base away is much larger.

The CDR3 contains 15 residues, cysteine and phenylalanine counted. CDR3 DNA only is kept here, 45 bases in frame from base 1. Trimming at the junction amounts to 3 bases on V and 4 bases on J, and the germline ends lie 15 bases apart. From the germline V gene, CDR1 is MDHEN and CDR2 is SYDVKM. The receptor comes from a human donor with classical Hodgkin lymphoma. The sequence links TRBV28 to TRBJ2-5; the D gene is unclear. The sequencing here drew on peripheral blood mononuclear cells (PBMCs), taken before the second cycle of nivolumab. The bases read TGTGCCAGCAGTTTGGGTGGAGAAACGAGAGAGACCCAGTACTTC. It specifies CASSLGGETRETQYF.